The entry below gives a single T cell receptor (beta chain) sequence along with its context. The data stem from a study of blood T cell repertoires in COVID-19. The CDR3 covers 13 residues. V was trimmed by 7 bases and J by 7 bases, leaving 14 bases between them. The protocol was immunoSEQ multiplex PCR, while the TCRdb copy is restricted to in-frame clones and leaves out a portion. Seen here are almost 350,000 clones, 88% observed once, and the top ten hold under 1.2%. This TCR was sampled from a woman in her twenties or thirties who had been exposed to COVID-19. The V call is TRBV12-3 or TRBV12-4, the J call TRBJ1-5; D is undetermined. The sequenced material came from PBMCs or T cells enriched from blood (not recorded which). The CDR3 reads CASTQQVSQPQHF. DNA for the CDR3: TGTGCCAGCACCCAACAAGTTAGCCAGCCCCAGCATTTT.